The 9 T cell receptor beta chains below come from one sample, sequenced in a study of blood T cells in healthy people across ages. Through a sample-barcoded 5' primer and a J-beta primer mix, a second PCR was run for about 6 to 11 cycles. From the 5' RACE reads, TCRdb called clonotypes with MiXCR, one entry per CDR3 protein. The sample shows over a million distinct CDR3 sequences, under 55% of them seen only once. The specimen sequenced was blood. The receptors shown here come from a woman aged 60 to 75 in good health.

The V and J genes are TRBV12-3 or TRBV12-4 and TRBJ2-4; 7 bases are a match to TRBD2. The last part of the DNA fits TRBJ2-7 better; the J call may be wrong. The CDR3 totals 15 residues. The CDR3 DNA is TGTGCCAGCAGCCCGCAACTGGGGGGGACCTACGAGCAGTACTTC. As protein: CASSPQLGGTYEQYF.

This chain joins TRBV2 and TRBJ1-1, with D uncertain. The germline V and J ends were trimmed by 6 bases and 0 bases, with 8 bases remaining between them. Germline values: CDR1 SNHLY, CDR2 FYNNEI. CDR3 length: 13 residues. CDR3 sequence reads: CASRVQMNTEAFF. CDR3 sequence (DNA): TGTGCCAGCAGGGTTCAGATGAACACTGAAGCTTTCTTT.

The rearrangement links TRBV14 to TRBJ2-7; tentative D call: TRBD1 (6 bases). The CDR3 totals 13 residues. The V gene's germline CDR1 is SGHDN and CDR2 FVKESK. V lost 4 bases, J lost 12 bases, and 19 bases lay in between. The CDR3 DNA reads as TGTGCCAGCAGCCGGGGGAAACAGGGAGTGGCGTACTTC. Its translation is CASSRGKQGVAYF. The whole variable domain, filled in from reference TRBV14 and TRBJ2-7, reads EAGVTQFPSHSVIEKGQTVTLRCDPISGHDNLYWYRRVMGKEIKFLLHFVKESKQDESGMPNNRFLAERTGGTYSTLKVQPAELEDSGVYFCASSRGKQGVAYFGPGTRLTVT.

This clonotype came up a few times. The V and J genes are TRBV7-9 and TRBJ1-6; D is unclear. Germline V gives CDR1 SEHNR, CDR2 FQNEAQ (reference sequence). The CDR3 has 13 amino acids. V was cut by 2 bases and J by 8 bases, with 7 bases left in between. The CDR3: CASSLNMDSPLHF. CDR3 in DNA: TGTGCCAGCAGCTTAAATATGGATTCACCCCTCCACTTT.

Comment on this clonotype: Germline is not matched at one junction end, which may reflect a read error. The V and J genes are TRBV5-5 and TRBJ2-5, with 11 bases lining up with TRBD2. From germline, CDR1 is SGHKS and CDR2 YYEKEE (reference sequence). This CDR3 has 15 amino acids. CDR3 nucleotide sequence: TGTGCCAACAGCGGCACTAGCGGGAGAGGAGAGACCCAGTACTTC. It encodes CANSGTSGRGETQYF.

The V gene is TRBV6-2 or TRBV6-3, the J gene TRBJ1-4, with 8 bases fitting TRBD1. The germline CDR1 and CDR2 sequences are MNHEY and SVGEGT. V shed 5 bases, J shed 7 bases, and the junction held 6 bases outside the gene matches. There are 14 residues in the CDR3. CDR3 amino acids: CASSGRTGIEKLFF. In DNA, the CDR3 is TGTGCCAGCAGTGGAAGGACAGGGATTGAAAAACTGTTTTTT.

The chain couples TRBV6-1 to TRBJ2-5; D gene ambiguous. Germline V gene sequence: CDR1 MNHNS, CDR2 SASEGT. The CDR3 is 12 amino acids. The V gene lost 6 bases and the J gene lost 11 bases, with 16 bases spanning the gap. The CDR3 nucleotides read TGTGCCAGCAGCGGAGATACCGCGGCGCAGTACTTC. Amino acid sequence: CASSGDTAAQYF.

This clonotype was detected only a few times. The chain employs TRBV20-1 and TRBJ2-7; TRBD2 aligns across 13 bases. CDR1 and CDR2 from the germline V gene are DFQATT and SNEGSKA (reference sequence). The CDR3 has 16 residues. Germline trimming cut 0 bases from V and 4 bases from J; bases unmatched to any gene: 6. DNA of the CDR3: TGCAGTGCTAGAGAAAAACTAGCGGGAGGGAGGTACGAGCAGTACTTC. Its protein product is CSAREKLAGGRYEQYF.

This clonotype was counted at least ten times. The rearrangement links TRBV29-1 to TRBJ2-5; 7 bases map to TRBD2. CDR3 length: 13 residues. Germline V CDR1 and CDR2: SQVTM, ANQGSEA. V shed 3 bases, J shed 5 bases, and the junction held 6 bases outside the gene matches. CDR3 sequence (DNA): TGCAGCGTTGAGCCTAGCGGAGGGGAGACCCAGTACTTC. It encodes CSVEPSGGETQYF.